The rows below give T cell receptor beta chains drawn from one sample of a study of human T cells and chemical hapten exposure. MiXCR was run by TCRdb on the RACE reads, yielding one entry per CDR3 protein. The sample consists of approximately 370,000 distinct CDR3 sequences, 5.5% of them appearing once. The sequencing here drew on whole blood, taken in connection with sensitization to the hapten diphenylcyclopropenone (DPC). These receptors came from a woman younger than 35 with alopecia areata. Some clones in this sample may be carry-over from other donors' samples. The CDR3 runs from the conserved cysteine through the conserved F or W. The D gene is left open where the match is weak.

CDR3 protein: CASETEGNTIYF; J gene: TRBJ1-3; V gene: TRBV25-1; D gene: -
CDR3 protein: CASTRQGAQNQPQHF; J gene: TRBJ1-5; V gene: TRBV2; D gene: TRBD1
CDR3 protein: CASSLSALNGYTF; J gene: TRBJ1-2; V gene: TRBV27; D gene: -
CDR3 protein: CASSPGRGGSYEQYF; J gene: TRBJ2-7; V gene: TRBV3-1; D gene: -
CDR3 protein: CASSQDPGRETEAFF; J gene: TRBJ1-1; V gene: TRBV4-2; D gene: -
CDR3 protein: CASAGSGGTGELFF; J gene: TRBJ2-2; V gene: TRBV5-4; D gene: TRBD2
CDR3 protein: CAISVSGGYEQYF; J gene: TRBJ2-7; V gene: TRBV10-3; D gene: -
CDR3 protein: CASSDLPDRGFDTQYF; J gene: TRBJ2-3; V gene: TRBV6-4; D gene: TRBD1
CDR3 protein: CSVSPGTDKQYF; J gene: TRBJ2-7; V gene: TRBV29-1; D gene: TRBD1
CDR3 protein: CASSNDREVIQPQHF; J gene: TRBJ1-5; V gene: TRBV28; D gene: TRBD1
CDR3 protein: CASSLEQDEQFF; J gene: TRBJ2-1; V gene: TRBV7-9; D gene: -
CDR3 protein: CASSQMANQETQYF; J gene: TRBJ2-5; V gene: TRBV7-2; D gene: -
CDR3 protein: CASSLSGLENQPQHF; J gene: TRBJ1-5; V gene: TRBV5-1; D gene: -
CDR3 protein: CASSRDGSNSPLHF; J gene: TRBJ1-6; V gene: TRBV7-2; D gene: -
CDR3 protein: CASSLGRGSSPLHF; J gene: TRBJ1-6; V gene: TRBV13; D gene: -
CDR3 protein: CASSGGLGYQETQYF; J gene: TRBJ2-5; V gene: TRBV2; D gene: TRBD2
CDR3 protein: CASSPVGGTDTQYF; J gene: TRBJ2-3; V gene: TRBV5-1; D gene: -
CDR3 protein: CASSLNGFTGELFF; J gene: TRBJ2-2; V gene: TRBV12-3/TRBV12-4; D gene: -
CDR3 protein: CSVVPLTAPIGSTEAFF; J gene: TRBJ1-1; V gene: TRBV29-1; D gene: -
CDR3 protein: CASSYSIYADSYGYTF; J gene: TRBJ1-2; V gene: TRBV6-5; D gene: -
CDR3 protein: CASSLDSLPNTEAFF; J gene: TRBJ1-1; V gene: TRBV5-1; D gene: -
CDR3 protein: CASSVAEVGRVFF; J gene: TRBJ1-1; V gene: TRBV9; D gene: -
CDR3 protein: CATSDSAIQTGYNEQFF; J gene: TRBJ2-1; V gene: TRBV24-1; D gene: -
CDR3 protein: CAIRSVGEGYGYTF; J gene: TRBJ1-2; V gene: TRBV10-3; D gene: -
CDR3 protein: CASSFSAGGGQPQHF; J gene: TRBJ1-5; V gene: TRBV27; D gene: TRBD1
CDR3 protein: CASSPRTPQGRGVITEAFF; J gene: TRBJ1-1; V gene: TRBV27; D gene: -
CDR3 protein: CASSRVGPGGTDTQYF; J gene: TRBJ2-3; V gene: TRBV6-2/TRBV6-3; D gene: -
CDR3 protein: CASSFQWTGADGYTF; J gene: TRBJ1-2; V gene: TRBV5-6; D gene: -